This is a list of T cell receptor beta chains from one sample in a study of cytomegalovirus exposure and HLA in healthy donors. The assay was immunoSEQ multiplex PCR, and TCRdb's table has in-frame clones only and misses some. The table records over 120,000 clones, about three quarters of them present only once. Sequenced: PBMCs. The source of these receptors is a male donor in good health and CMV-seronegative. Each CDR3 is given with its conserved first and last residue. A D gene is named only where the DNA matches it firmly. Rows may omit the clone size; those that give it use once, few, many or a size class.

j_call | d_call | v_call | clone_size | cdr3_nt | cdr3_aa
TRBJ1-1 | - | TRBV7-9 | - | TGTGCCAGCAGCCACGGGGGGGCTGAAGCTTTCTTT | CASSHGGAEAFF
TRBJ2-2 | - | TRBV2 | - | TGTGCCAGTAGGGACTTTTCGAACACCGGGGAGCTGTTTTTT | CASRDFSNTGELFF
TRBJ1-2 | TRBD1 | TRBV7-3 | - | TGTGCCAGCAGCTTAACTTCGGCAGGGGGCTTGGGTGGCTACACCTTC | CASSLTSAGGLGGYTF
TRBJ1-1 | - | TRBV2 | - | TGTGCCAGCAGTGATTCCGTGTACACTGAAGCTTTCTTT | CASSDSVYTEAFF
TRBJ2-7 | - | TRBV15 | - | TGTGCCACCAGCAGAGGCAGGGAAAATTACGAGCAGTACTTC | CATSRGRENYEQYF
TRBJ2-3 | TRBD2 | TRBV9 | - | TGTGCCAGCAGCGGACTAGCGGGAGCCCCGGGGGGTACAGATACGCAGTATTTT | CASSGLAGAPGGTDTQYF
TRBJ1-4 | - | TRBV18 | - | TGTGCCAGCTCATCCTCCACTAATGAAAAACTGTTTTTT | CASSSSTNEKLFF
TRBJ2-3 | TRBD2 | TRBV5-1 | - | TGCGCCAGCAGCTCCCCACTAGCGGGAGCGGATACGCAGTATTTT | CASSSPLAGADTQYF
TRBJ1-4 | - | TRBV29-1 | once | TGCAGCGTTGCTCTACAGCCTAATGAAAAACTGTTTTTT | CSVALQPNEKLFF
TRBJ2-7 | - | TRBV7-2 | once | TGTGCCAGCAGCTTAGTTGGGGGCGAGCGGAAAGAGCAGTACTTC | CASSLVGGERKEQYF
TRBJ2-3 | TRBD1 | TRBV6-5 | few | TGTGCCAGCAGCCCCGGGACAGGGGCAGATACGCAGTATTTT | CASSPGTGADTQYF
TRBJ2-7 | TRBD2 | TRBV5-4 | few | TGTGCCAGCAGCTGGCCTAGCGGGTACGAGCAGTACTTC | CASSWPSGYEQYF
TRBJ2-6 | TRBD1 | TRBV7-8 | - | TGTGCCAGCAGCTTCCCCGGGACAGGGCGCGGTGGGGCCAACGTCCTGACTTTC | CASSFPGTGRGGANVLTF
TRBJ2-6 | - | TRBV5-1 | - | TGCGCCAGCAGCTTGGGGCGGGACAGCGTGAGTTCTGGGGCCAACGTCCTGACTTTC | CASSLGRDSVSSGANVLTF
TRBJ2-3 | - | TRBV7-8 | few | TGTGCCAGCAGCACCAGGGGCGAGGTAGATACGCAGTATTTT | CASSTRGEVDTQYF
TRBJ2-1 | TRBD2 | TRBV28 | - | TGTGCCAGCAGTTCCACTAGCGAGAGGATCCATGAGCAGTTCTTC | CASSSTSERIHEQFF
TRBJ1-2 | - | TRBV18 | - | TGTGCCAGCTCACCGCGGGACCGCCCGTGGGGCTACACCTTC | CASSPRDRPWGYTF
TRBJ2-5 | - | TRBV7-2 | - | TGTGCCAGCAGCTTACGGAGGGGTGGTTCTGAGACCCAGTACTTC | CASSLRRGGSETQYF
TRBJ1-5 | TRBD1 | TRBV4-1 | - | TGCGCCAGCAGCCCCGTTCGGACAGGGGGAAATCAGCCCCAGCATTTT | CASSPVRTGGNQPQHF
TRBJ2-7 | TRBD1 | TRBV4-2 | - | TGTGCCAGCAGCCAAGATGACAGGGGCTACGAGCAGTACTTC | CASSQDDRGYEQYF
TRBJ2-7 | - | TRBV7-6 | - | TGTGCCAGCACCCCGGGAGTAACCTCCTACGAGCAGTACTTC | CASTPGVTSYEQYF
TRBJ1-1 | TRBD1 | TRBV27 | few | TGTGCCAGCAGCTGGACAGGGCTGAACACTGAAGCTTTCTTT | CASSWTGLNTEAFF
TRBJ2-5 | - | TRBV20-1 | once | TGCAGTGCTAGAGATCGGGAGACCCAGTACTTC | CSARDRETQYF
TRBJ2-5 | - | TRBV28 | once | TGTGCCAGCAGCCCCTCGGGGGGCTTCCAAGAGACCCAGTACTTC | CASSPSGGFQETQYF